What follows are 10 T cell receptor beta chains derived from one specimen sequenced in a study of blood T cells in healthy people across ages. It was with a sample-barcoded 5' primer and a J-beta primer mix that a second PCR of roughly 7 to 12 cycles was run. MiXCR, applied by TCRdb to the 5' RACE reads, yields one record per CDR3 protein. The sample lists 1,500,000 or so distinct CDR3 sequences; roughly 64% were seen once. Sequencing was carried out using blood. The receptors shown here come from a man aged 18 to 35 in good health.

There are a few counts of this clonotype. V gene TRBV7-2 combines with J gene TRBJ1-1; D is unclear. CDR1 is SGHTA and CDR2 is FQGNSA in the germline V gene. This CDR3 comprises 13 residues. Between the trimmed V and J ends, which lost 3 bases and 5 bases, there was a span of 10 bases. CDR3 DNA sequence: TGTGCCAGCAGCTTGTTACAGCGAACTGAAGCTTTCTTT. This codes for CASSLLQRTEAFF.

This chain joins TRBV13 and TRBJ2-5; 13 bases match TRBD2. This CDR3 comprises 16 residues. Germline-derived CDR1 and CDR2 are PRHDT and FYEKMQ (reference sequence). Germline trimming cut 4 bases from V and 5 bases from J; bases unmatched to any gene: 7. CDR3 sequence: CASSSTSGGQDETQYF. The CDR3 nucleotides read TGTGCCAGCAGCTCGACTAGCGGGGGGCAAGATGAGACCCAGTACTTC.

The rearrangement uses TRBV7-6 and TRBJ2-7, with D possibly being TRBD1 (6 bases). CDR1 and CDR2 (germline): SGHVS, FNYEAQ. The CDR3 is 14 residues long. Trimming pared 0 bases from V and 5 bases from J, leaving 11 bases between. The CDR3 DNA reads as TGTGCCAGCAGCTTAGCGGGGGCACGAGACGAGCAGTACTTC. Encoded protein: CASSLAGARDEQYF.

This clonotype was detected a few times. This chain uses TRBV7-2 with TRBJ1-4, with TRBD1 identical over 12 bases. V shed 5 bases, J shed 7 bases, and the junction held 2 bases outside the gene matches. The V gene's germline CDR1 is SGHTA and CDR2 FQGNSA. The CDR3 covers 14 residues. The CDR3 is CASSRDRGPEKLFF. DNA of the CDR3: TGTGCCAGCAGCAGGGACAGGGGGCCTGAAAAACTGTTTTTT.

The CDR3 loop reads CASSVRGKGSPLHF. In DNA, the CDR3 is TGTGCCAGCAGTGTCAGGGGGAAGGGTTCACCCCTCCACTTT. The chain couples TRBV25-1 to TRBJ1-6, with 7 positions matching TRBD1. V gave up 4 bases and J gave up 9 bases; unmatched junction bases: 6. Germline CDR1 reads MGHDK; CDR2 reads SYGVNS. CDR3 length equals 14 residues.

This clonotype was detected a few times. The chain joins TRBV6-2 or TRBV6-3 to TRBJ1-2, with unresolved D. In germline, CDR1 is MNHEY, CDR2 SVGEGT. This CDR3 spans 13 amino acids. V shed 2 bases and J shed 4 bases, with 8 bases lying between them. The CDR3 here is CASSYDIGYGYTF. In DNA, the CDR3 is TGTGCCAGCAGTTACGACATAGGCTATGGCTACACCTTC.

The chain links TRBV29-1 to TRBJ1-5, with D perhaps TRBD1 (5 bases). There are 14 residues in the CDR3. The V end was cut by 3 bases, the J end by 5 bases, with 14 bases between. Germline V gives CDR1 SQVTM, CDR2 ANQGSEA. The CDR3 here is CSVDSGGFDQPQHF. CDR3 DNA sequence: TGCAGCGTTGATTCTGGGGGATTCGATCAGCCCCAGCATTTT.

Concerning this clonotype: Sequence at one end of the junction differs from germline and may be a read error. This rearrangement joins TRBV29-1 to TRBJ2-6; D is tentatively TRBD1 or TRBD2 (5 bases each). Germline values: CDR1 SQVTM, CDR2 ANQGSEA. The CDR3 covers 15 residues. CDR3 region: CSVEDSLAGTNVLTF. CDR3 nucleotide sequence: TGCAGCGTTGAAGATTCGCTAGCTGGGACCAATGTCCTGACTTTC.

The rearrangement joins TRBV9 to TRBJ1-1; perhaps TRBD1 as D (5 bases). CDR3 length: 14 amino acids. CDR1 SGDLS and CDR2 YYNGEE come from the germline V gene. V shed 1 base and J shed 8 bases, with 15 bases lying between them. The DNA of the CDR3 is TGTGCCAGCAGCGTACAGGGTGGGGGATCCGAAGCTTTCTTT. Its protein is CASSVQGGGSEAFF.

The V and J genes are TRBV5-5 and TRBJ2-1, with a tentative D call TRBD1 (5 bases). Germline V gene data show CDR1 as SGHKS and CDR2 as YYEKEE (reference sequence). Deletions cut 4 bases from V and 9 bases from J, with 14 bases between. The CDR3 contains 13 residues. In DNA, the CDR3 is TGTGCCAGCAGCCTGTCAGGGTCGGCTGAGCAGTTCTTC. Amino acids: CASSLSGSAEQFF.